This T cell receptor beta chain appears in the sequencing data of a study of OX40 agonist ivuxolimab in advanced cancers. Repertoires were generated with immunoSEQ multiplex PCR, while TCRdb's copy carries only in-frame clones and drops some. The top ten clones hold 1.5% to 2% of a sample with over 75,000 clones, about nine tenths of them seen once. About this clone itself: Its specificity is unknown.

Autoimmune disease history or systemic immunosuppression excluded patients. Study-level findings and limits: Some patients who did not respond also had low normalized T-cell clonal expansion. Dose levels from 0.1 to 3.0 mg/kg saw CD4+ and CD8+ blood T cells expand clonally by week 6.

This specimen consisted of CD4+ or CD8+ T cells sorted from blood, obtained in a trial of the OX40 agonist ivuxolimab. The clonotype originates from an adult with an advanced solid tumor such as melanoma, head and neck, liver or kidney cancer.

CDR3 sequence reads: CASSLQLNTEAFF. The CDR3 DNA reads as TGTGCCAGCAGCTTACAGTTGAACACTGAAGCTTTCTTT. The chain uses TRBV7-9 and TRBJ1-1, with D unclear. This CDR3 comprises 13 residues. Per germline, CDR1 SEHNR and CDR2 FQNEAQ (reference sequence). Deletions cut 2 bases from V and 0 bases from J, with 4 bases between.